The sequence of this T cell receptor (beta chain) was determined in a study of cytomegalovirus exposure and HLA in healthy donors. Study-level findings and limits: A likely sequencing artifact accounted for one observed cluster of highly shared sequence variants.

The PCR ran on 60 Vbeta and 13 Jbeta primers. Libraries were prepared by immunoSEQ multiplex PCR; TCRdb keeps only in-frame clonotypes and omits some of them. The table includes around 94,000 clones, over 75% detected once. Points on this clone: Antigen unknown.

This receptor was identified in a male donor in good health and CMV-seropositive. Sequencing input: PBMCs.

The CDR3 region is CASTLKGLEETQYF. The CDR3 bases are TGTGCCAGTACCTTAAAGGGGCTGGAGGAGACCCAGTACTTC. The chain employs TRBV19 and TRBJ2-5, with a possible D match to TRBD1 (5 bases). The V end was cut by 7 bases, the J end by 5 bases, with 17 bases between. Germline lookup yields CDR1 LNHDA and CDR2 SQIVND (reference sequence). This CDR3 is built from 14 residues.